This passage covers 21 T cell receptor beta chains from one sample sequenced in a study of technical replicates of blood from a handful of donors. Profiling relied on immunoSEQ multiplex PCR, and the TCRdb table lists in-frame clones only, not all of them. Of some 99,000 clones in the sample, 95% are singletons; the top ten hold about 0.19%. What was sequenced was T cells isolated from PBMCs. These receptors all stem from a human donor in good health.

This chain connects TRBV27 to TRBJ1-5; tentative D call: TRBD1 (5 bases). The V end lost 8 bases, the J end lost 1 base, and 12 bases lay between the germline ends. Germline CDR1 is MNHEY and CDR2 is SMNVEV (reference sequence). This CDR3 is built from 14 residues. The CDR3 reads CASGERQSNQPQHF. The CDR3 DNA is TGTGCCAGCGGTGAAAGACAGAGCAATCAGCCCCAGCATTTT.

The rearrangement joins TRBV19 to TRBJ1-2; tentatively, D is TRBD1 (5 bases). The CDR3 consists of 15 residues. Trimming took 3 bases from V and 2 from J, leaving 13 bases between them. Looked up from germline, CDR1 is LNHDA and CDR2 is SQIVND (reference sequence). CDR3 in amino acids: CASSMAGVWNYGYTF. The DNA for the CDR3 is TGTGCCAGTAGTATGGCGGGGGTTTGGAACTATGGCTACACCTTC.

CDR3 in amino acids: CASRETSSYEQYF. The CDR3 bases are TGCGCCAGCAGGGAGACTAGCTCCTACGAGCAGTACTTC. The V and J genes are TRBV5-1 and TRBJ2-7, with D tentatively TRBD2 (6 bases). Germline CDR1 SGHRS, CDR2 YFSETQ. V shed 5 bases and J shed 0 bases, with 9 bases lying between them. The CDR3 consists of 13 residues.

The sample holds a few counts of this clone. The genes are TRBV11-2 and TRBJ1-1; 8 positions agree with TRBD1. Germline lookup yields CDR1 SGHAT and CDR2 FQNNGV. V dropped 4 bases and J dropped 11; count of bases not matched to a gene: 12. CDR3 length equals 14 residues. The CDR3 DNA follows: TGTGCCAGCAGCTCTAACACAGGGGGAGTTGATGCTTTCTTT. Protein: CASSSNTGGVDAFF.

The rearrangement uses TRBV4-1 and TRBJ2-4; 14 nucleotides agree with TRBD2. This CDR3 is built from 18 residues. V dropped 2 bases and J dropped 0; count of bases not matched to a gene: 3. Germline values: CDR1 MGHRA, CDR2 YSYEKL. In nucleotides, the CDR3 is TGCGCCAGCAGCCAAACCGGGACTAGCGGGGGAGCCAAAAACATTCAGTACTTC. Residues: CASSQTGTSGGAKNIQYF.

About this clone itself: Germline is not matched at one junction end, which may reflect a read error. V gene TRBV30 combines with J gene TRBJ2-5; 11 positions match TRBD2. The CDR3 loop spans 13 amino acids. Germline V CDR1 and CDR2: GTSNPN, SVGIG (reference sequence). This CDR3 reads CAWSVGSGRGGDF. The CDR3 DNA follows: TGTGCCTGGAGCGTAGGTAGCGGGAGGGGGGGGGACTTC.

The gene calls are TRBV7-8 and TRBJ1-5; 9 bases fit TRBD1. The CDR3 loop spans 16 amino acids. Germline V gene sequence: CDR1 SGHVS, CDR2 FQNEAQ. The J segment lost 7 bases and the V segment lost 5 bases, leaving 12 bases of the junction unmatched. CDR3: CASSVHTGGLMQPQHF. For the CDR3, the DNA is TGTGCCAGCAGCGTCCATACAGGGGGCCTGATGCAGCCCCAGCATTTT. The whole variable domain, filled in from reference TRBV7-8 and TRBJ1-5, reads GAGVSQSPRYKVAKRGQDVALRCDPISGHVSLFWYQQALGQGPEFLTYFQNEAQLDKSGLPSDRFFAERPEGSVSTLKIQRTQQEDSAVYLCASSVHTGGLMQPQHFGDGTRLSIL.

The chain links TRBV19 to TRBJ2-1, with D tentatively TRBD1 (6 bases). The CDR3 has 16 residues. Deletions cut 5 bases from V and 5 bases from J, with 19 bases between. CDR1 and CDR2 from the germline V gene are LNHDA and SQIVND (reference sequence). The CDR3 coding sequence is TGTGCCAGTAGTTTATTAAGACAGGCGGCGAACAATGAGCAGTTCTTC. Residues: CASSLLRQAANNEQFF.

The chain couples TRBV4-1 to TRBJ2-5; 10 positions match TRBD2. The length of the CDR3 is 15 residues. V shed 1 base, J shed 6 bases, and the junction held 5 bases outside the gene matches. The germline V gene encodes CDR1 MGHRA and CDR2 YSYEKL. Here the CDR3 reads CASSQGTLAGKTQYF. Written as DNA, the CDR3 is TGCGCCAGCAGCCAAGGAACACTAGCGGGGAAGACCCAGTACTTC.

This clone occurred a few times. The chain links TRBV6-1 to TRBJ1-5; unclear D gene. This CDR3 is 13 amino acids long. CDR1 and CDR2 from the germline V gene are MNHNS and SASEGT. Trimming cost V 10 bases and J 4 bases, with 14 bases left between them. The CDR3 DNA follows: TGTGCCACCCCTACCAAGCCTAATCAGCCCCAGCATTTT. Amino acid sequence: CATPTKPNQPQHF.

This chain connects TRBV6-4 to TRBJ2-6; maybe TRBD2 (6 bases). Between the trimmed V and J ends, which lost 3 bases and 0 bases, there was a span of 15 bases. Germline V gene sequence: CDR1 MRHNA, CDR2 SNTAGT. CDR3 size: 18 residues. This CDR3 is CASSEGTFHSSGANVLTF. DNA for the CDR3: TGTGCCAGCAGTGAGGGGACTTTCCATTCCTCTGGGGCCAACGTCCTGACTTTC.

CDR3 in amino acids: CASSFSAPLFTDTQYF. In DNA, the CDR3 is TGTGCCAGCAGCTTTAGTGCCCCTCTATTCACAGATACGCAGTATTTT. V and J are TRBV7-2 and TRBJ2-3, with D unresolved. CDR1 is SGHTA, CDR2 FQGNSA, per germline. With 3 bases removed from V and 2 bases from J, the gap between germline ends came to 15 bases. This CDR3 comprises 16 residues.

The V and J genes are TRBV6-6 and TRBJ1-4; D ambiguous. This CDR3 has 14 residues. The V gene lost 5 bases and the J gene lost 8 bases, with 15 bases spanning the gap. CDR1 and CDR2 from the germline V gene are MNHNY and SVGAGI (reference sequence). CDR3 protein: CASSGGGWNEKLFF. CDR3 nucleotide sequence: TGTGCCAGCAGTGGAGGAGGGTGGAACGAAAAACTGTTTTTT.

J is TRBJ2-3 and V is TRBV5-4, with TRBD2 matching over 7 bases. This CDR3 has 16 amino acids. V dropped 4 bases and J dropped 6; count of bases not matched to a gene: 14. CDR1 SGHNT and CDR2 YYREEE come from the germline V gene (reference sequence). Written as DNA, the CDR3 is TGTGCCAGCAGCCCCCAGGTGGGCGGGCGGGGGGATACGCAGTATTTT. It yields the protein CASSPQVGGRGDTQYF.

This clone appeared a few times. The V call is TRBV28, the J call TRBJ1-5; D not resolved. The V end lost 4 bases, the J end lost 6 bases, and 7 bases lay between the germline ends. The germline gives CDR1 MDHEN, CDR2 SYDVKM. The CDR3 contains 12 residues. CDR3 sequence: CASSYGVQPQHF. The CDR3 DNA sequence: TGTGCCAGCAGTTACGGGGTTCAGCCCCAGCATTTT.

This chain connects TRBV6-5 to TRBJ1-2; no definite D call. The CDR3 is 11 residues long. Trimming pared 6 bases from V and 5 bases from J, leaving 7 bases between. Germline V lookup: CDR1 MNHEY, CDR2 SVGAGI. DNA of the CDR3: TGTGCCAGCAGGGACTCGTATGGCTACACCTTC. Translation gives CASRDSYGYTF.

The chain couples TRBV5-1 to TRBJ2-5, with 7 bases identical to TRBD2. Germline V gene lookup returns CDR1 SGHRS and CDR2 YFSETQ. The J segment lost 5 bases and the V segment lost 4 bases, leaving 14 bases of the junction unmatched. The CDR3 is made up of 16 amino acids. The CDR3 nucleotides read TGCGCCAGCAGCCGGGGGGACCGAAATAGGGAGGAGACCCAGTACTTC. Amino acid sequence: CASSRGDRNREETQYF.

The CDR3 DNA sequence: TGTGCCAGCTCCCCATTTTTCGAGGACAGGGGGTACTACGAGCAGTACTTC. Translation: CASSPFFEDRGYYEQYF. The rearrangement links TRBV18 to TRBJ2-7; 10 nucleotides agree with TRBD1. The CDR3 runs to 17 residues. Germline-derived CDR1 and CDR2 are KGHSH and LQKENI. V shed 6 bases and J 3 bases; nucleotides not matched to a gene: 14.

The rearrangement joins TRBV5-5 to TRBJ2-2; D gene unclear. The CDR3 spans 13 residues. The V gene lost 4 bases and the J gene lost 0 bases, with 4 bases spanning the gap. CDR1 and CDR2 (germline): SGHKS, YYEKEE (reference sequence). The CDR3 bases are TGTGCCAGCAGCGTAACGAACACCGGGGAGCTGTTTTTT. This encodes CASSVTNTGELFF.

The V gene is TRBV6-6, the J gene TRBJ2-7; 7 nucleotides match TRBD1. The CDR3 contains 15 residues. Trimming cost V 0 bases and J 4 bases; bases outside gene matches: 6. Germline values: CDR1 MNHNY, CDR2 SVGAGI (reference sequence). The CDR3 DNA sequence: TGTGCCAGCAGTTACTCGAGGGGGACAGAGTACGAGCAGTACTTC. Encoded protein: CASSYSRGTEYEQYF.

The table lists this clone with a count of one. V gene TRBV4-1 combines with J gene TRBJ2-7; D is perhaps TRBD1 (6 bases). CDR3 size: 15 residues. Germline CDR1 is MGHRA and CDR2 is YSYEKL. V lost 0 bases and J 3 bases, leaving 12 bases between the germline ends. CDR3 sequence reads: CASSQEIQGGYEQYF. CDR3 DNA: TGCGCCAGCAGCCAAGAGATACAGGGTGGCTACGAGCAGTACTTC.